This note documents a single T cell receptor beta chain sequence. It lacks a known antigen. No base quality information exists; no much larger clone differs at one position. The identical CDR3 is also encoded by other nucleotide sequences in the sample. This specimen comes from a study of technical replicates of blood from four donors (dated by TCRdb to about 2017). Its CDR3 holds 13 amino acids, cysteine through phenylalanine. Of all the DNA, just the CDR3 is kept, 39 bases in frame from base 1. Trimming at the junction amounts to 3 bases on V and 4 bases on J, and the germline ends lie 7 bases apart. As encoded in the germline V gene (reference sequence), CDR1 is MNHEY while CDR2 is SMNVEV. Libraries were built with the immunoSEQ multiplex PCR assay. The table was pulled from immuneACCESS by TCRdb, which kept in-frame rearrangements only. Such tables lose some clones; where checked, under half of the loss comes from unresolved V genes, and the rest has no known cause. Counted in this sample were around 72,000 clones; 92% of them appeared once. The top ten hold 0.38% of the sample.

The clonotype comes from a human donor in good health. The specimen was T cells isolated from PBMCs. The chain is assembled from TRBV27 and TRBJ1-3; TRBD1 could be the D gene, as 6 bases match. The CDR3 has the sequence CASSFDRGNTIYF. In nucleotides, the sequence is TGTGCCAGCAGTTTCGACAGGGGAAACACCATATATTTT.